This TCR beta chain appears in the sequencing data of a study of OX40 agonist ivuxolimab in advanced cancers. Across the study: Patients in dose escalation had liver, melanoma, kidney or head and neck cancers.

The repertoire was sequenced with immunoSEQ multiplex PCR; TCRdb's copy has only in-frame clones and lacks some. The profile covers around 21,000 clones, with more than 75% appearing a single time and around two fifths taken by the ten largest. V lost 1 base, J lost 10 bases, and 22 bases lay in between. Germline CDR1 SNHLY, CDR2 FYNNEI. This CDR3 has 16 amino acids. The material sequenced was CD4+ or CD8+ T cells sorted from blood, taken in a trial of the OX40 agonist ivuxolimab. The sequence came from an adult with an advanced solid tumor such as melanoma, head and neck, liver or kidney cancer. The chain joins TRBV2 to TRBJ1-1; TRBD1 is a possible D gene (5 bases). CDR3 region: CASSEGFLTADQIAFF. CDR3 sequence (DNA): TGTGCCAGCAGTGAAGGGTTTTTGACAGCCGACCAAATAGCTTTCTTT.